This T cell receptor (beta chain) was captured by sequencing in a study of cytomegalovirus exposure and HLA in healthy donors. Study-level points and caveats: A later analysis associated some 18,000 TCR beta sequences with HLA alleles at a 0.05 false discovery rate.

On this clone: Its antigen is currently unknown.

It was with 60 Vbeta and 13 Jbeta primers that the PCR ran. Clones were read by immunoSEQ multiplex PCR, and TCRdb kept only the in-frame ones, dropping some. The sample yields some 200,000 clones, roughly 13% seen once. The CDR3 has 14 residues. Germline CDR1 and CDR2: SGHRS and YFSETQ. Between the trimmed V and J ends, which lost 3 bases and 0 bases, there was a span of 8 bases. V gene TRBV5-1 combines with J gene TRBJ2-3; perhaps TRBD2 as D (5 bases). The receptor was isolated from a man aged 45-65 years in good health and CMV-seropositive. Sequencing was performed on PBMCs. The CDR3 protein is CASSSGTSTDTQYF. In nucleotides, the CDR3 is TGCGCCAGCAGCTCGGGAACTAGCACAGATACGCAGTATTTT.